The clone carrying this T cell receptor (beta chain) has ten or more counts. Its target is unknown. The CDR3 loop spans 12 amino acids. The germline V gene has CDR1 DFQATT and CDR2 SNEGSKA (reference sequence). Trimming took 6 bases from V and 4 from J, leaving 13 bases between them. These data are taken from a study of regulatory T cells in long-lasting Graves disease. Study observations and caveats: Persistent disease was characterized by preferential usage of TRBV28, TRBJ1-2 and TRBJ2-5. Persistent Graves' disease cases displayed lower TCR diversity than newly diagnosed ones.

Time point defined: newly diagnosed GD, antithyroid drugs for less than 3 months. Following extraction of RNA from PBMCs, that RNA was used to make the TCR library. The source of the patients was an endocrinology department in Xi'an, China. Combining iRepertoire HTBI primers with Arm-PCR of CDR3 regions, the authors built TCR beta libraries. TCRdb fed the multiplex PCR reads into MiXCR, producing one record per CDR3 protein. The sample contains 450,000 to 700,000 distinct CDR3 sequences, approximately 13% of which appear only once. In addition, the sample was reused for a study of T cells in Graves' hyperthyroidism and ophthalmopathy.

V gene TRBV20-1 combines with J gene TRBJ2-7; D might be TRBD2 (6 bases). This TCR was sampled from a man aged 25-40 years with Graves disease. Sequenced material: peripheral blood mononuclear cells (PBMCs), taken at new diagnosis, from a patient treated with antithyroid drugs. The CDR3 sequence is CSAPGVGYEQYF. The CDR3 DNA is TGCAGTGCCCCGGGAGTGGGATACGAGCAGTACTTC.